This T cell receptor (delta chain) was observed in a study of gamma-delta T cells after stem cell transplantation. This CDR3 has 22 amino acids. The germline V gene has CDR1 GEAIGNYY and CDR2 EKD. This clone appeared a few times. At one boundary the junction diverges from the germline segment, which might be a read error. TCRdb re-identified clones in the RT-PCR reads via CATT. The sample lists roughly 2,700 delta-chain clones, approximately 4% seen once, with just over 14% in the top ten. This clonotype originated in a human donor. It is not recorded whose cells these are; they may come from a transplant donor. Sequenced material: gamma-delta T cells. V and J are TRDV2 and TRDJ3; 13 bases map to TRDD3. This CDR3 reads CACDTPSTGGYGAAWDTRQMFF. CDR3 DNA sequence: TGTGCCTGTGACACTCCGTCGACTGGGGGATACGGAGCGGCCTGGGACACCCGACAGATGTTCTTC.